This record looks at one TCR beta chain sequence and its context. Its matching antigen is unknown. The V gene's germline CDR1 is SGHDT and CDR2 YYEEEE. There are 14 residues in the CDR3. V was pared by 4 bases and J by 6 bases, with 4 bases of the junction left unmatched. The PCR used 60 Vbeta and 13 Jbeta primers. Generated by immunoSEQ multiplex PCR, the TCRdb table keeps only in-frame clones and is missing some. The sample lists some 150,000 clones, 70% to 85% seen once, with more than 4% in the top ten. This entry belongs to a study of cytomegalovirus exposure and HLA in healthy donors. Overall study findings and caveats: Most CMV-associated TCR beta chains appeared HLA-restricted in a later analysis. Researchers counted around 180 TCR beta chains as cytomegalovirus-associated. A later look showed TCR association rates differing by HLA locus, highest for DRB1 and lowest for HLA-C. Only CMV serostatus was available as immune exposure information.

Sequencing was performed on PBMCs. The source of this sequence is a man in his forties in good health and CMV-seronegative. The rearrangement uses TRBV5-6 and TRBJ1-5; 10 positions match TRBD1. For the CDR3, the DNA is TGTGCCAGCAGCCCCGGGACAGGGGCTCAGCCCCAGCATTTT. Translating it yields CASSPGTGAQPQHF.